This is a list of T cell receptor beta chains from one sample in a study of T cell repertoires in cytomegalovirus infection. TCRdb processed the reads anew with MiXCR; each CDR3 protein has one entry. The sample comprises around 900,000 distinct CDR3 sequences, around 32% of which are singletons, and around an eighth rests with the top ten. Antigens of these TCRs are unknown. The specimen comprised cultured CD8+ T cells from PBMCs, sampled from culture after CMV antigen stimulation. The receptors originated from a human donor in good health (CMV status not recorded). Some clones in this sample may be carry-over from other donors' samples. The CDR3 runs from the conserved cysteine through the conserved F or W. The order of the fields is V gene, J gene, D gene, clone size, CDR3 protein, CDR3 DNA. A D gene is named only where the DNA matches it firmly. Clone sizes are given selectively: once, few, many, or a class where the clone is expanded.

TRBV13	TRBJ2-1	TRBD1	NA	CASSQGQGRRDEQFF	TGTGCCAGCAGCCAGGGACAGGGGCGCCGGGATGAGCAGTTCTTC
TRBV20-1	TRBJ1-2	TRBD1	NA	CSARDFSQTDRATNYGYTF	TGCAGTGCTAGAGATTTTTCCCAAACAGACAGGGCGACTAACTATGGCTACACCTTC
TRBV6-1	TRBJ2-2	TRBD1	once	CATKGARGELFF	TGTGCCACCAAGGGGGCACGAGGGGAGCTGTTTTTT
TRBV7-6	TRBJ1-3	NA	NA	CASRLTGGTGNTIYF	TGTGCCAGCAGGCTGACCGGGGGTACTGGAAACACCATATATTTT
TRBV24-1	TRBJ2-6	NA	NA	CATSPGPASSGANVLTF	TGTGCCACCAGTCCGGGCCCCGCCAGCTCTGGGGCCAACGTCCTGACTTTC
TRBV7-8	TRBJ2-3	NA	many	CASSLASTGTDTQYF	TGTGCCAGCAGCTTAGCGTCGACAGGAACAGATACGCAGTATTTT
TRBV7-9	TRBJ2-1	NA	few	CASSFRIDEQFF	TGTGCCAGCAGCTTCCGGATCGATGAGCAGTTCTTC
TRBV12-3/TRBV12-4	TRBJ1-5	NA	few	CASSIGSGQPQHF	TGTGCCAGCAGTATTGGGTCGGGCCAGCCCCAGCATTTT
TRBV27	TRBJ2-7	NA	NA	CASIIGTYEQYF	TGTGCCAGCATTATAGGCACCTACGAGCAGTACTTC
TRBV7-9	TRBJ2-1	NA	few	CASSPLERYNEQFF	TGTGCCAGCAGCCCCCTGGAGCGGTACAATGAGCAGTTCTTC
TRBV7-8	TRBJ2-5	TRBD2	many	CASSPLAGAYQETQYF	TGTGCCAGCAGCCCACTAGCGGGGGCATACCAAGAGACCCAGTACTTC
TRBV12-5	TRBJ2-1	TRBD2	NA	CASGFTFSGGALNEQFF	TGTGCTAGTGGTTTCACCTTTAGCGGGGGGGCCCTCAATGAGCAGTTCTTC
TRBV6-1	TRBJ2-1	TRBD1	NA	CASSLQGVDNEQFF	TGTGCCAGCAGCCTACAGGGGGTCGACAATGAGCAGTTCTTC
TRBV2	TRBJ2-7	NA	NA	CASSETGGGRGNEQYF	TGTGCCAGCAGTGAGACGGGGGGCGGCCGAGGAAATGAGCAGTACTTC
TRBV12-3/TRBV12-4	TRBJ1-1	NA	NA	CASGFGGAFF	TGTGCCAGCGGGTTTGGAGGGGCTTTCTTT
TRBV29-1	TRBJ2-7	TRBD1	NA	CSVADRSDEQYF	TGCAGCGTTGCGGACAGGAGCGACGAGCAGTACTTC
TRBV10-3	TRBJ1-2	NA	few	CASLSIGEDGYTF	TGTGCCAGCCTTTCGATCGGGGAGGATGGCTACACCTTC
TRBV7-9	TRBJ2-1	TRBD1	NA	CASSPPQGVNNEQFF	TGTGCCAGCAGCCCCCCCCAGGGGGTAAATAATGAGCAGTTCTTC
TRBV12-3/TRBV12-4	TRBJ2-6	TRBD1	NA	CASRGQGVVLTF	TGTGCCAGCAGGGGACAGGGGGTTGTCCTGACTTTC
TRBV12-3/TRBV12-4	TRBJ1-4	NA	NA	CASSSSGRGEKLFF	TGTGCCAGCAGTTCGTCAGGGCGAGGTGAAAAACTGTTTTTT
TRBV4-1	TRBJ1-6	NA	many	CASSPDPPSSYNSPLHF	TGCGCCAGCAGTCCCGATCCACCGAGCTCCTATAATTCACCCCTCCACTTT
TRBV19	TRBJ1-5	TRBD1	few	CASSFNRGGGNQPQHF	TGTGCCAGTAGTTTCAACAGGGGGGGAGGCAATCAGCCCCAGCATTTT
TRBV4-1	TRBJ2-1	TRBD1	many	CASSLRTGGNEQFF	TGTGCCAGCAGCTTACGGACAGGGGGGAATGAGCAGTTCTTC
TRBV6-2/TRBV6-3	TRBJ2-3	TRBD2	many	CASSWTLAVLNTDTQYF	TGTGCCAGCAGTTGGACACTAGCGGTCCTAAACACAGATACGCAGTATTTT
TRBV29-1	TRBJ1-1	NA	NA	CSALGHNTEAFF	TGCAGCGCCCTGGGCCACAACACTGAAGCTTTCTTT
TRBV7-2	TRBJ2-1	NA	many	CASSANRGNEQFF	TGTGCCAGCAGCGCCAACAGAGGGAATGAGCAGTTCTTC
TRBV20-1	TRBJ1-5	NA	few	CSARDRSGNQPQHF	TGCAGTGCTAGAGATCGGTCGGGGAATCAGCCCCAGCATTTT